Described below is a single T cell receptor (beta chain) sequence and its context. The antigen is not known. TCR beta CDR3 sequences were amplified from RNA transcripts. A set of HTBI primers served as the primers for a first-round RT-PCR of the TCR CDR3. Using its own MiXCR run on the multiplex PCR reads, TCRdb lists one record per CDR3 protein. The sample lists about 210,000 distinct CDR3 sequences; around 20% were seen once. The data originate from a study of T cells in Graves' hyperthyroidism and ophthalmopathy. Stable hyperthyroidism: no ophthalmopathy progression over 18 months of follow-up. The PBMCs had their origin in about 9.7 ml of fresh peripheral blood. Whole-study findings and limits: Ophthalmopathy was model-predicted a median approximately 6.9 months pre-onset. Among thyroid clonotypes expanded above 0.001, most also appeared in blood.

This receptor was taken from a man aged 40-55 years with Graves' hyperthyroidism. The sample was blood.

This CDR3 reads CASSQGQGVRELFF. The CDR3 DNA reads TGTGCCAGCAGCCAGGGCCAGGGGGTTCGAGAGCTGTTTTTT. The chain uses TRBV6-1 and TRBJ2-2, with TRBD1 matching over 7 bases. V shed 6 bases, J shed 11 bases, and the junction held 12 bases outside the gene matches. This CDR3 is 14 amino acids long. CDR1 and CDR2 from the germline V gene are MNHNS and SASEGT.